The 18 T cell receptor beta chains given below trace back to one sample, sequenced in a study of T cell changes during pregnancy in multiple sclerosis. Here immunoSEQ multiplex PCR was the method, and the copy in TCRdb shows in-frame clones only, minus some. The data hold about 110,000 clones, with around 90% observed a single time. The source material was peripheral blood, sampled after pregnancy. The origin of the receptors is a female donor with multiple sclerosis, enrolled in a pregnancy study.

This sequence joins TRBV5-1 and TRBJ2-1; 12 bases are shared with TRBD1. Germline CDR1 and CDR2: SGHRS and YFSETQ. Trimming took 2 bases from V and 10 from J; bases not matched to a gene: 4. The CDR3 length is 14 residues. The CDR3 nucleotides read TGCGCCAGCAGCTTAGGGACAGGGGGCCGGGAGCAGTTCTTC. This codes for CASSLGTGGREQFF.

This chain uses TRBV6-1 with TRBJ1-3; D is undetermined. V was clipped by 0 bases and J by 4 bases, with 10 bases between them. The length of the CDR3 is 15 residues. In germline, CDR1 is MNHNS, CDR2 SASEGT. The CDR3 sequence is CASSEAHRAGNTIYF. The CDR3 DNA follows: TGTGCCAGCAGTGAAGCGCACAGAGCAGGAAACACCATATATTTT.

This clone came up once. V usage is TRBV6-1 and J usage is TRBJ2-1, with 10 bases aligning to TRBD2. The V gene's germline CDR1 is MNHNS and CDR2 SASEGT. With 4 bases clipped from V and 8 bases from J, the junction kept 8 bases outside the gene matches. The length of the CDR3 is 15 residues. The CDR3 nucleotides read TGTGCCAGCAGTGCACTAGCGGGACTGGGCTATGAGCAGTTCTTC. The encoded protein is CASSALAGLGYEQFF.

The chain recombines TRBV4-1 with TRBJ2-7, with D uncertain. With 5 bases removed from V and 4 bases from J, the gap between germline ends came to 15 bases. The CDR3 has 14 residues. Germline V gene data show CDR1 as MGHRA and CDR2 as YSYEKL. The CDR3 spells CASSFWQIGYEQYF. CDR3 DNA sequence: TGCGCCAGCAGCTTTTGGCAGATCGGGTACGAGCAGTACTTC.

CDR3 residues: CASGSGTGGARGYTF. The CDR3 nucleotides read TGTGCCAGCGGATCCGGGACAGGGGGCGCGAGGGGCTACACCTTC. The chain links TRBV5-4 to TRBJ1-2, with 12 bases lining up with TRBD1. This CDR3 has 15 amino acids. Germline V gene data show CDR1 as SGHNT and CDR2 as YYREEE (reference sequence). J lost 8 bases, V lost 7 bases, and 12 bases had no gene match.

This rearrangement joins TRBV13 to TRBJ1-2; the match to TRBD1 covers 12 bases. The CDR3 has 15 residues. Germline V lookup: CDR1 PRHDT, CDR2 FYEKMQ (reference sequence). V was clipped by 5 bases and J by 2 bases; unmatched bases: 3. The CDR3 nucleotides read TGTGCCAGCAGCATGGGACAGGGGGCCAACTATGGCTACACCTTC. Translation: CASSMGQGANYGYTF. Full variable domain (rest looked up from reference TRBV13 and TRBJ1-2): AAGVIQSPRHLIKEKRETATLKCYPIPRHDTVYWYQQGPGQDPQFLISFYEKMQSDKGSIPDRFSAQQFSDYHSELNMSSLELGDSALYFCASSMGQGANYGYTFGSGTRLTVV.

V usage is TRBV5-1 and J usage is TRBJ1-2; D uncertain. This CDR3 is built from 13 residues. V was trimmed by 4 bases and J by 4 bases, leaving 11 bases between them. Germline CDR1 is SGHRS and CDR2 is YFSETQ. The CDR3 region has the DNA TGCGCCAGCAGCATAGACAACTTCTATGGCTACACCTTC. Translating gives CASSIDNFYGYTF.

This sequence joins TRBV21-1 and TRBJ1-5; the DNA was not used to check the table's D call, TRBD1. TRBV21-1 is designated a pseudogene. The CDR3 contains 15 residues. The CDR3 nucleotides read TGTGCCAACCCCCCCTCACACAGGCGCGTACGGCCCCAGCATTTT. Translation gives CANPPSHRRVRPQHF.

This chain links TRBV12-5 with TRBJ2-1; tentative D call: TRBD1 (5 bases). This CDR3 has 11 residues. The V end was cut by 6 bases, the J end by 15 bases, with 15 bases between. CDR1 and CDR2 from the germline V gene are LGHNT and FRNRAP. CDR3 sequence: CASGSTGKLFF. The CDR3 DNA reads TGTGCTAGTGGCAGCACAGGAAAGCTGTTCTTC.

Written as DNA, the CDR3 is TGTGCCAGCAGCGAACAGGGCTTTGGTGAAAAACTGTTTTTT. Translating it yields CASSEQGFGEKLFF. This chain links TRBV7-9 with TRBJ1-4, with D possibly TRBD1 on 6 matching bases. The CDR3 extends over 14 amino acids. V lost 5 bases and J lost 7, with 14 bases in between. Germline CDR1 reads SEHNR; CDR2 reads FQNEAQ (reference sequence).

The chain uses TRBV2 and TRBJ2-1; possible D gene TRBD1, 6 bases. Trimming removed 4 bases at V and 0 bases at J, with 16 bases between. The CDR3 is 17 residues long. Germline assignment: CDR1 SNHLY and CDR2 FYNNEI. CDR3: CASSGTGSRSSYNEQFF. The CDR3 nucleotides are TGTGCCAGCAGTGGAACAGGGTCAAGAAGCTCCTACAATGAGCAGTTCTTC.

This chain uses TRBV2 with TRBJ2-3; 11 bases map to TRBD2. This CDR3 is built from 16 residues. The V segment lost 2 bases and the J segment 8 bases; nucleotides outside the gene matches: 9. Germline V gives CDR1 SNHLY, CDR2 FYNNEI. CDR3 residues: CASSEKVSGGAATQYF. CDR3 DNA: TGTGCCAGCAGTGAAAAGGTTAGCGGGGGGGCCGCTACGCAGTATTTT.

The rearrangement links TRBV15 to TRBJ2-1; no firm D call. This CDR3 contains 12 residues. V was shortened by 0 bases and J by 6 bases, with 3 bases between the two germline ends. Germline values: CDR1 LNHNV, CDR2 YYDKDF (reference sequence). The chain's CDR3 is CATSRDLNEQFF. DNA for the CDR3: TGTGCCACCAGCAGAGATCTCAATGAGCAGTTCTTC.

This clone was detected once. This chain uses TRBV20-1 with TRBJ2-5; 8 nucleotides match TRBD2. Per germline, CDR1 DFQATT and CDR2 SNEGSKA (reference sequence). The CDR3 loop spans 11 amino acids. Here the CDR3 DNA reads TGCAGCGGGGGGGCAGAAGAGACCCAGTACTTC. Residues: CSGGAEETQYF.

In nucleotides, the CDR3 is TGTGCCAGCAGTCGACTTGGACTAGCGGGAGAGACCCAGTACTTC. It codes for CASSRLGLAGETQYF. The rearrangement uses TRBV6-5 and TRBJ2-5, with 11 bases fitting TRBD2. The CDR3 length is 15 residues. Germline trimming cut 5 bases from V and 4 bases from J; bases unmatched to any gene: 6. The germline V gene has CDR1 MNHEY and CDR2 SVGAGI.

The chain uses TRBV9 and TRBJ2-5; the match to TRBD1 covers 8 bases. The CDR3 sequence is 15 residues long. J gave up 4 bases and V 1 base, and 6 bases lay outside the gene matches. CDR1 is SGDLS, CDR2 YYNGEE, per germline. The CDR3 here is CASSVNPGGGETQYF. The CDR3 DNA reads TGTGCCAGCAGCGTAAATCCAGGGGGCGGAGAGACCCAGTACTTC.

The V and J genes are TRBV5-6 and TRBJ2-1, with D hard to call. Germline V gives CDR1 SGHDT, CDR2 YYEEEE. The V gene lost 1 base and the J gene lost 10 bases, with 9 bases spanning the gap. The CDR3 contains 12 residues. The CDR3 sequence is CASSLSGYEQFF. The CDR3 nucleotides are TGTGCCAGCAGCTTGTCGGGTTACGAGCAGTTCTTC.

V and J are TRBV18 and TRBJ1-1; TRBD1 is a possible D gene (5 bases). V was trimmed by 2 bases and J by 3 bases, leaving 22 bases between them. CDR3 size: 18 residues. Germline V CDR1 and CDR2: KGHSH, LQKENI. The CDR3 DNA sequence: TGTGCCAGCTCACCAATCGGCCGTACAGGTCCCGCGGACACTGAAGCTTTCTTT. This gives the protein CASSPIGRTGPADTEAFF.